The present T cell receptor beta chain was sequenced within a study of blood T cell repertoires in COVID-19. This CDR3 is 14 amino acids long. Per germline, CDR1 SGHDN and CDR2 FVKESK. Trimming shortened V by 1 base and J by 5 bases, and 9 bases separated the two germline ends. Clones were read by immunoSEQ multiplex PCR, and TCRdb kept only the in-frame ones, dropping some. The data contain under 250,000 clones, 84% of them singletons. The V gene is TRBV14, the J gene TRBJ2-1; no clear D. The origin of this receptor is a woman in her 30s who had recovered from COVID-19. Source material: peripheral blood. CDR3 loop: CASSQVSSNNEQFF. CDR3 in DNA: TGTGCCAGCAGCCAAGTTTCGAGTAACAATGAGCAGTTCTTC.